The 3 T cell receptor beta chains reported below all come from one sample, sequenced in a study of T cells in Graves' hyperthyroidism and ophthalmopathy. What was amplified from RNA transcripts were TCR beta CDR3 regions. HTBI primers were used for first-round RT-PCR of the TCR CDR3. TCRdb used MiXCR to reprocess the multiplex PCR reads, holding one entry per CDR3 protein. Of hundreds of thousands of distinct CDR3 sequences in the sample, around 20% were seen once. The sample was blood. These receptors were collected from a man between 40 and 49 years old with Graves' ophthalmopathy.

V gene TRBV7-2 combines with J gene TRBJ2-3, with 12 bases aligning to TRBD2. The germline V gene encodes CDR1 SGHTA and CDR2 FQGNSA. CDR3 size: 16 residues. J gave up 4 bases and V 5 bases, and 7 bases lay outside the gene matches. In DNA, the CDR3 is TGTGCCAGCAGCCGGCGACTAGCGGGAGCCTCAGATACGCAGTATTTT. This sequence encodes CASSRRLAGASDTQYF.

This clonotype came up a few times. The chain links TRBV20-1 to TRBJ2-4, with D hard to call. With 5 bases removed from V and 10 bases from J, the gap between germline ends came to 12 bases. Germline lookup yields CDR1 DFQATT and CDR2 SNEGSKA (reference sequence). The CDR3 consists of 11 residues. CDR3 sequence (DNA): TGCAGTGCTCCACCGACGGGTATTCAGTACTTC. As protein: CSAPPTGIQYF.

There are many counts of this clonotype. The rearrangement links TRBV30 to TRBJ1-2; 8 bases align to TRBD1. Germline V gene lookup returns CDR1 GTSNPN and CDR2 SVGIG (reference sequence). The J segment lost 4 bases and the V segment lost 5 bases, leaving 3 bases of the junction unmatched. The CDR3 has 12 amino acids. Written as DNA, the CDR3 is TGTGCCTGGCAGGGGGCTGGCTATGGCTACACCTTC. The encoded protein is CAWQGAGYGYTF.